This TCR beta chain was recorded in a study of blood T cell repertoires in COVID-19. Assay: immunoSEQ multiplex PCR; the TCRdb copy retains only in-frame clones and omits some. The sample has tens of thousands of clones; around 86% are singletons. V lost 3 bases to trimming and J lost 2 bases, with 11 bases between them. The CDR3 consists of 14 residues. CDR1 DFQATT and CDR2 SNEGSKA come from the germline V gene (reference sequence). The specimen was peripheral blood. V gene TRBV20-1 combines with J gene TRBJ1-5; D unresolved. The origin of this receptor is a man between 65 and 80 years old with active or convalescent COVID-19. The CDR3 loop is CSASKGEGNQPQHF. The DNA for the CDR3 is TGCAGTGCTAGTAAGGGAGAGGGCAATCAGCCCCAGCATTTT.